This TCR beta chain was sequenced for a study of cytomegalovirus exposure and HLA in healthy donors. Overall study findings and caveats: When presence/absence was analysed, sequencing depth was taken to be roughly uniform across donors. A later analysis appeared to link common viral pathogens to several of the most significant clusters.

Use of 60 Vbeta and 13 Jbeta primers characterized the PCR. The repertoire was sequenced with immunoSEQ multiplex PCR; TCRdb's copy has only in-frame clones and lacks some. This table has 130,000 to 150,000 clones, 75% to 80% appearing once. As to this clone: Its antigen is not identified.

Sequencing input: PBMCs. The source is a man aged 35-49 years in good health and CMV-seropositive.

CDR3 in amino acids: CATRLQGWYTDTQYF. CDR3 sequence (DNA): TGTGCCACCCGCCTACAGGGGTGGTACACAGATACGCAGTATTTT. This chain joins TRBV6-5 and TRBJ2-3; 7 bases align to TRBD1. The CDR3 runs to 15 residues. CDR1 MNHEY and CDR2 SVGAGI come from the germline V gene. Trimming cost V 10 bases and J 2 bases; bases outside gene matches: 12.